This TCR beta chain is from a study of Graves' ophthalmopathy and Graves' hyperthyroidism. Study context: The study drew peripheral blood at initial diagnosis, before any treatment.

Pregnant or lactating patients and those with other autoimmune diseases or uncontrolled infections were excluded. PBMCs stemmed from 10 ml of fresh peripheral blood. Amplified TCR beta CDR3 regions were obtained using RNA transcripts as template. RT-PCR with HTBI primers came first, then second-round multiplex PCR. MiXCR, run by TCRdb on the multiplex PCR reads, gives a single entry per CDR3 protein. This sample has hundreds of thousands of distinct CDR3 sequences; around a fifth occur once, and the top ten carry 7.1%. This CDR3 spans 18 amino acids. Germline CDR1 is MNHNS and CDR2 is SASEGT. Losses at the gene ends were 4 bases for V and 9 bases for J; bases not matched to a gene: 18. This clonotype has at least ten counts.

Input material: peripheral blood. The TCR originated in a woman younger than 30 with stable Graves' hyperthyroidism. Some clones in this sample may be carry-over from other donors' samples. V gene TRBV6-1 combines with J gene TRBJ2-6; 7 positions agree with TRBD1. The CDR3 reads CASSVDRDRLWFGNVLTF. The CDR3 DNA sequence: TGTGCCAGCAGTGTAGACAGGGATCGGCTCTGGTTTGGCAACGTCCTGACTTTC.